This T cell receptor (beta chain) is from a study of cytomegalovirus exposure and HLA in healthy donors (dated by TCRdb to the late 2010s). Background for the entire study: According to an earlier analysis of several hundred of the donors, about 179 million T cells yielded 117 million unique TCR beta sequences and approximately 300 Gb of sequence data. Roughly 300 gigabases of sequencing data and around 85 million unique TCR sequences made up an early release that covered several hundred HLA-typed donors. Among the roughly 400 genotyped donors, about 85% belonged to the genetic ancestry cluster associated with self-reported Caucasian donors. The study aimed to test whether signatures of past pathogen exposure could be identified by cataloging public T cell receptors. The study used immunosequencing to profile the T cell repertoires of more than 650 subjects and linked those repertoires to cytomegalovirus serostatus. Besides the first cohort of hundreds of subjects, a separate validation cohort made up of roughly 120 different subjects was used. To predict cytomegalovirus infection status, the study brought together high-throughput TCR immunosequencing, statistical association of individual TCRs with disease status, and machine learning. In a later analysis, previously published TCR beta repertoires from fewer than 750 donors were re-analyzed and high-resolution HLA genotyping was added so that TCR occurrence patterns could be studied. In the later analysis, no new phenotypic data were used to find candidate immune exposures; instead, reliance was placed on TCR beta sequences and their occurrence across donors. In an earlier analysis of roughly 600 of the donors, high-throughput TCR beta sequencing was used to judge whether each TCR beta V gene segment behaved as functional or pseudogenic. Donor age, sex, ethnicity and CMV serostatus were compiled together with the repertoire data. In a later genetic analysis, genome-wide SNP genotypes for about three fifths of the 666 donors were used, and that subset was treated as a discovery cohort. Every discovery cohort repertoire had been produced on one sequencing platform. HLA typing covered class I and class II loci at four-digit resolution. The number of typed donors differed by locus: roughly 620-630 for A, B, C, DRB1 and DQB1; 500 to 550 for DQA1; fewer than 610 for DPA1; and roughly 470 for DPB1. A few DR-DQ haplotypes were treated as single units for association and clustering because of strong linkage in the cohort. On average, roughly 200,000 unique TCR beta nucleotide sequences were sequenced per donor among 300 to 500 genotyped donors of the cohort, with roughly 18% of those sequences being non-productive.

Spanning cysteine to phenylalanine, the CDR3 consists of 15 amino acids. Only CDR3 DNA remains: 45 bases, in frame from the first base. The trim is 5 bases for V and 4 bases for J, with a gap of 17 bases between the germline ends. Looking up the germline V gene yields CDR1 SNHLY and CDR2 FYNNEI. The full study reports these points: When HLA alleles, especially DR and DQ, strongly co-occurred, attributing TCR associations to individual alleles was difficult. The 87-base-pair reads could not distinguish some IMGT-functional V segments, including TRBV6-2 and TRBV6-3, so those segments were excluded. Only TCR beta chains were sequenced in this cohort, and the absence of alpha or paired-chain data limited detectable features. In a later analysis, the rate of TCR association differed among HLA loci, with DRB1 alleles having the most associated TCRs and HLA-C alleles having the fewest. A few of the identified cytomegalovirus-associated TCR beta chains were confirmed in vitro to be specific for cytomegalovirus antigens. Most TCR sequences were observed very rarely across donors, whereas some public TCRs were present in many individuals. For the cohort, immune exposure information was limited to CMV serostatus. A later analysis found that most CMV-associated TCR beta chains appeared HLA-restricted, with HLA associations seemingly driven largely by CMV exposure. Compared with the 666-donor mean, donors in an Asian-associated ancestry cluster had fewer N-insertions in productive TCRs, according to a later genetic analysis. An earlier analysis of approximately 540 of the donors showed that most TCR beta V segments appeared in productive rearrangements either about 87% or about 30% of the time, which broadly matched IMGT annotations. A cluster of highly shared sequence variants was judged likely to represent a technical artifact of the sequencing pipeline. Presence/absence analyses assumed roughly uniform sequencing depth across donors, an assumption that may not hold. The earlier analysis of a few hundred of the donors excluded 15 to 20 rarely observed V segments, including chromosome 9 orphons, because counts were too low. Correlated functional status among segregating V segments might reflect linkage disequilibrium, but an unknown experimental factor could not be ruled out. A further reported finding was that TCR beta sequences accurately predicted the HLA-A and HLA-B alleles for most subjects in the first cohort. Specific HLA alleles were associated with roughly 16,000 TCR beta sequences at a false discovery rate of 0.05 in a later analysis. A later analysis found that HLA-associated TCR beta chains were more clonally expanded and had lower generation probabilities than equally common non-associated chains. The study gave a list of 150 to 200 TCR beta chains associated with cytomegalovirus. The authors suggested that the approach could potentially be generalized to other disease states and immunological phenotypes. The classifier was reported to diagnose cytomegalovirus status with high specificity and sensitivity in both the original cohort and the validation cohort. An association between a missense DCLRE1C variant and V-gene and J-gene trimming of TCR beta chains was found in a later genetic analysis and replicated in an independent cohort. A later analysis reported that several top co-occurrence clusters appeared linked to parvovirus B19, influenza, CMV and Epstein-Barr virus. Because HLA typing was unavailable for some donors at each locus, only the typed subset was used in association tests.

This clone has a single count. Its antigen is currently not known. Base qualities were left out, and no much larger clone turns up one base away. The library was made by the immunoSEQ multiplex PCR assay. For the multiplex PCR, a mixture combining 60 forward primers for TCR Vbeta segments and 13 reverse primers for TCR Jbeta segments was used. The CDR3 region of rearranged TCR beta genes was amplified from genomic DNA with a multiplex PCR assay. The Illumina HiSeq System was used to sequence the amplified TCR beta libraries as 87-base-pair reads. Concerning the study's data processing: Across the 500 to 750 repertoires, a later analysis counted 75 million to 90 million unique TCR beta chains, approximately 10 million of which were shared by at least two donors. Raw reads were error-corrected and collapsed into unique sequences by a nearest-neighbor algorithm in which closely related sequences were merged to remove PCR and sequencing errors. V, D and J gene segments were assigned by aligning CDR3 sequences to IMGT reference sequences. Each retained sequence needed at least a six-nucleotide match to both a V gene segment and a J gene segment. Rearrangements were called productive when the CDR3 lacked stop codons and stayed in frame with V and J; all others were non-productive. CDR3 was defined by IMGT convention, running from the second conserved V-encoded cysteine to the conserved J-encoded phenylalanine. Sequences without an unambiguous match to a single V gene segment were excluded from the earlier analysis of about 600 of the donors. In an earlier analysis of approximately 550 of the donors, V segments were called functional above 56.7% productive rearrangements and were called segregating when the between-donor standard deviation exceeded 5%. A statistical classification framework was built to diagnose cytomegalovirus status from the catalog of TCR beta chain sequences. In a later analysis, TCR nucleotide sequences were compared against IMGT/GENE-DB human TR gene sequences so that V and J genes could be assigned. Using the TCRdist pipeline, a later analysis assigned CDR3 sequences along with most-parsimonious VDJ recombination scenarios. A later analysis defined each TCR beta chain by its CDR3 amino acid sequence plus V-gene family, and excluded reads lacking a unique V-gene family. A later analysis removed several hundred highly shared, low-generation-probability nucleotide sequences to deal with suspected cross-contamination and a sequencing artifact. In a later analysis, a clonal expansion index was calculated for each public chain from normalized within-repertoire ranks of inferred template counts. In a later analysis, generation probabilities were computed using a VDJ recombination model fitted to out-of-frame rearrangements, and the results were checked against IGoR. Hypergeometric tests were used in a later analysis to score TCR-TCR, TCR-HLA and TCR-CMV co-occurrence, with a repertoire-size bias correction applied to the TCR pairs. In a later analysis, false discovery rates were estimated by permuting HLA or CMV assignments 20 times. In a later analysis, co-occurring TCRs were grouped using DBSCAN, and TCRdist sequence similarity was added for clustering within HLA-allele-positive subsets. For co-occurrence clustering, repertoires with fewer than 30,000 or more than 120,000 public chains were excluded, along with roughly 5 repertoires with anomalous nucleotide sharing. The clones in this table, taken by TCRdb from immuneACCESS, are in-frame only. Not every clone is retained; where verified, under half of the shortfall comes from an unresolved V gene, and the cause of the rest is unknown. That table furnishes V, J and clone size, whereas the DNA furnished D and trimming. In this sample the table shows 150,000 or so clones, over 70% of which occur a single time. Jointly, the top ten make up roughly 3% of the sample.

The cohort consisted of 666 healthy bone marrow donors. Cohort members were all nominally healthy when sampled, although unrecorded immune exposures were likely present. The donor tested CMV seropositive, placing the donor among the 310 or so seropositive members of the cohort. Each donor provided a peripheral blood sample, and peripheral blood mononuclear cells were used for TCR beta sequencing. The Qiagen DNeasy Blood Extraction Kit was used to extract genomic DNA from the blood cell samples. The V and J segments used are TRBV2 and TRBJ1-2; tentative D gene TRBD1, with 6 bases matching. This clonotype was sampled from a woman in her forties or fifties in good health and CMV-seropositive. Sequences were obtained from PBMCs. The nucleotide sequence is given as TGTGCCAGCAGTCAATCTCGGGGGGCCACCTATGGCTACACCTTC. It translates as CASSQSRGATYGYTF.